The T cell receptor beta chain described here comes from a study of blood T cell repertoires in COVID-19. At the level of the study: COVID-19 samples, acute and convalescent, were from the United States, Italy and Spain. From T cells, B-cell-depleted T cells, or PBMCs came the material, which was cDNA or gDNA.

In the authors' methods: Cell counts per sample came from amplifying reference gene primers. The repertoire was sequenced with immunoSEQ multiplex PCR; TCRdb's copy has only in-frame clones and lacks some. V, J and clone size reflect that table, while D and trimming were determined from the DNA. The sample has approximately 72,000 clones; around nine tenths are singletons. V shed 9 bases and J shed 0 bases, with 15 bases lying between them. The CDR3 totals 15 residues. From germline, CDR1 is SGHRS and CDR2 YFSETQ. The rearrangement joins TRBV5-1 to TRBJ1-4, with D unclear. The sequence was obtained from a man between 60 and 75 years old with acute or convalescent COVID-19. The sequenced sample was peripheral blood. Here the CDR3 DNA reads TGCGCCACCAATCAGGCGGGAACAACTAATGAAAAACTGTTTTTT. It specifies CATNQAGTTNEKLFF.